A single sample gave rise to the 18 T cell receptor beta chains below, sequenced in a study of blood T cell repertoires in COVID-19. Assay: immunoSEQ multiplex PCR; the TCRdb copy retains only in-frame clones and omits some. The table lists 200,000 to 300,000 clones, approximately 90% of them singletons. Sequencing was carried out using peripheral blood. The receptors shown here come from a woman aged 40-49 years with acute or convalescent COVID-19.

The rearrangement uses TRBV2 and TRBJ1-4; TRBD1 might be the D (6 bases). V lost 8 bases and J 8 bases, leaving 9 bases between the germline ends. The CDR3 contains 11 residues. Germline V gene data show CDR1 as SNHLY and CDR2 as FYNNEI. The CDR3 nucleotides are TGTGCCAGCGGGACAACGGAAAAACTGTTTTTT. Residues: CASGTTEKLFF.

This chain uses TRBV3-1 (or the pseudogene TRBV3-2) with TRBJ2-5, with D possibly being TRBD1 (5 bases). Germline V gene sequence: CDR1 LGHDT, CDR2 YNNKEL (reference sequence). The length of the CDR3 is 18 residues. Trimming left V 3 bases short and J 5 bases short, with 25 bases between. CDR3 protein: CASSHLILAGSVGETQYF. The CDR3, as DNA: TGTGCCAGCAGCCACCTTATTCTTGCAGGGTCGGTGGGGGAGACCCAGTACTTC.

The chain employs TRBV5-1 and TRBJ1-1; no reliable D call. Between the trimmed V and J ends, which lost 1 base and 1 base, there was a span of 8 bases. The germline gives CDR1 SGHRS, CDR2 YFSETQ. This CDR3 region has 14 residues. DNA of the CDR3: TGCGCCAGCAGCTTGCCCTACTCGAACACTGAAGCTTTCTTT. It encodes CASSLPYSNTEAFF.

The CDR3 DNA reads as TGTGCCAGCAGTGACGGACACTCTGGGGCCAACGTCCTGACTTTC. Translation: CASSDGHSGANVLTF. The chain recombines TRBV6-4 with TRBJ2-6, with D possibly being TRBD1 (5 bases). The V end lost 2 bases, the J end lost 0 bases, and 5 bases lay between the germline ends. CDR1 is MRHNA and CDR2 is SNTAGT in the germline V gene. This CDR3 has 15 residues.

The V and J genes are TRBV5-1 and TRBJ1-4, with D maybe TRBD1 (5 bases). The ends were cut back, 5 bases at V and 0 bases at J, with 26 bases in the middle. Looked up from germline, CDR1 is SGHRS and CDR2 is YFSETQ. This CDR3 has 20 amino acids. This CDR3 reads CASRVGLRGGTPATNEKLFF. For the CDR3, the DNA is TGCGCCAGCAGGGTGGGCCTCCGGGGAGGGACCCCGGCAACTAATGAAAAACTGTTTTTT.

This CDR3 reads CASSLGATTEAFF. The CDR3 nucleotides are TGTGCCAGCAGTTTGGGGGCGACCACTGAAGCTTTCTTT. The chain has TRBV27 and TRBJ1-1; a weak D match, TRBD1 (6 bases). Trimming pared 3 bases from V and 4 bases from J, leaving 9 bases between. This CDR3 is 13 amino acids long. Germline V gene sequence: CDR1 MNHEY, CDR2 SMNVEV (reference sequence).

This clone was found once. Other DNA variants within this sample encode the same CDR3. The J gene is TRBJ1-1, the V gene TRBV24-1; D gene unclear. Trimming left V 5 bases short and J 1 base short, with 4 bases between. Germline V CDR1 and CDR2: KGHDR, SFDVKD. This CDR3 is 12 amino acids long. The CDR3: CATSGRNTEAFF. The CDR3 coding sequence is TGTGCCACCAGTGGCAGGAACACTGAAGCTTTCTTT.

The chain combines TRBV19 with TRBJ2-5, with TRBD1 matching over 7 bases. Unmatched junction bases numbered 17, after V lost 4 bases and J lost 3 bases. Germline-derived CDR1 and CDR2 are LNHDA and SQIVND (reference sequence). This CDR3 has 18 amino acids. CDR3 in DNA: TGTGCCAGTAGTACCCTAACTGCCGGGACAGCGTTTAAAGAGACCCAGTACTTC. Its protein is CASSTLTAGTAFKETQYF.

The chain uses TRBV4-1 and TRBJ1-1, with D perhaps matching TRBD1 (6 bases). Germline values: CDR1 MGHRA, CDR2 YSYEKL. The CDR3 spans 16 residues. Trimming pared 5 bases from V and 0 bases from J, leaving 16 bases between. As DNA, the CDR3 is TGCGCCAGCAGCTCCCACAGGGTTGGGTTGAACACTGAAGCTTTCTTT. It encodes CASSSHRVGLNTEAFF.

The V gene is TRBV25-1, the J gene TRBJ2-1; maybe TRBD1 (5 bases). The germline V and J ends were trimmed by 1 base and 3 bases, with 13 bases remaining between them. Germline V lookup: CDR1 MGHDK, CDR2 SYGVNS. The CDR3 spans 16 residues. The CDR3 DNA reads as TGTGCCAGCAGTGAATGGGTGACAGCCTTCTACAATGAGCAGTTCTTC. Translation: CASSEWVTAFYNEQFF.

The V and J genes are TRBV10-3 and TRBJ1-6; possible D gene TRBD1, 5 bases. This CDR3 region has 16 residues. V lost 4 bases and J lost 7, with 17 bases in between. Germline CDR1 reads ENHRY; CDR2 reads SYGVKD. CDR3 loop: CAISGTNGGQNSPLHF. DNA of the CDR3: TGTGCCATCAGTGGGACAAACGGAGGGCAAAATTCACCCCTCCACTTT.

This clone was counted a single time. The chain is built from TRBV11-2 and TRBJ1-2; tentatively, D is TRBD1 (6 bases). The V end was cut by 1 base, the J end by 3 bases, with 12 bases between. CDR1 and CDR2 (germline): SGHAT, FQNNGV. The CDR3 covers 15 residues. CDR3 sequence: CASSLAADRYYGYTF. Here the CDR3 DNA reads TGTGCCAGCAGCTTAGCTGCGGACAGATACTATGGCTACACCTTC.

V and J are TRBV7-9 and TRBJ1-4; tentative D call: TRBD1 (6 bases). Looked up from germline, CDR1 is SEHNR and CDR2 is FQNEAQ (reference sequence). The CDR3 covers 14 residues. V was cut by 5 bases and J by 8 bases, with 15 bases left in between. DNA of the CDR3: TGTGCCAGCAGCCGTACAGGGTTAGGAGAAAAACTGTTTTTT. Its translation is CASSRTGLGEKLFF.

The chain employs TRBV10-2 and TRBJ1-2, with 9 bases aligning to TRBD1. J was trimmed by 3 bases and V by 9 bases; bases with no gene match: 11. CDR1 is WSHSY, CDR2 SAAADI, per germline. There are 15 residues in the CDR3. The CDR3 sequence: CASLREGTGHYGYTF. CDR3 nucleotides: TGCGCCAGTCTCCGGGAGGGGACAGGGCACTATGGCTACACCTTC.

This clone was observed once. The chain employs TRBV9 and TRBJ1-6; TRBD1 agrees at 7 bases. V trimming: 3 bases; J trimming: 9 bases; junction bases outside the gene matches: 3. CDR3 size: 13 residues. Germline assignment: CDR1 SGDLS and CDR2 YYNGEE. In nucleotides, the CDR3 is TGTGCCAGCAGCGAGACAGGGTTTTCACCCCTCCACTTT. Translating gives CASSETGFSPLHF. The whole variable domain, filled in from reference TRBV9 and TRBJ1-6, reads DSGVTQTPKHLITATGQRVTLRCSPRSGDLSVYWYQQSLDQGLQFLIQYYNGEERAKGNILERFSAQQFPDLHSELNLSSLELGDSALYFCASSETGFSPLHFGNGTRLTVT.

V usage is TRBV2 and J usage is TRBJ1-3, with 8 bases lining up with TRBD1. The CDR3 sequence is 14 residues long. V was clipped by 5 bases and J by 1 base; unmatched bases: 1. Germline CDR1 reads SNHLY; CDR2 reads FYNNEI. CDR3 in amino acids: CASSYRGSGNTIYF. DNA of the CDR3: TGTGCCAGCAGTTACAGGGGGTCTGGAAACACCATATATTTT.

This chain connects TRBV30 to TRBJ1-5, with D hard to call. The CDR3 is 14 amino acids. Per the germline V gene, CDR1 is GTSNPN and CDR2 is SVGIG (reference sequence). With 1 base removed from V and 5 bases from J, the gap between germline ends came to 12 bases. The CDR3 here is CAWSAGRPDQPQHF. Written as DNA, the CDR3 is TGTGCCTGGAGTGCTGGGAGACCCGATCAGCCCCAGCATTTT.

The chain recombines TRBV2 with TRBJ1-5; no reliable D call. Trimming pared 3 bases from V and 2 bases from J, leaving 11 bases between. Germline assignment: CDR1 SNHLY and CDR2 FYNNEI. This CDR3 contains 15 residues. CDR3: CASSDAGWGNQPQHF. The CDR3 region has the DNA TGTGCCAGCAGTGATGCAGGTTGGGGCAATCAGCCCCAGCATTTT.